A single sample is the source of the 2 T cell receptor beta chains below, sequenced in a study of blood T cell repertoires in COVID-19 (dated by TCRdb to about 2020). Receptor amplification or capture employed the immunoSEQ multiplex PCR assay. TCRdb mirrors the immuneACCESS table, restricted to in-frame sequences. Some clones are absent from its copies; in checked studies, under half trace to an unresolved V gene, and the reason for the others is unknown. Present in this sample are 110,000 or so clones, more than 60% of which were seen just once. The ten largest clones represent 5% to 8% of the sample. The source material was peripheral blood. The receptors shown here come from a man aged 70 or older with acute or convalescent COVID-19.

This chain joins TRBV15 and TRBJ2-5; the D is unclear. The CDR3 loop spans 16 amino acids. V lost 0 bases and J 2 bases, leaving 13 bases between the germline ends. The germline CDR1 and CDR2 sequences are LNHNV and YYDKDF (reference sequence). In nucleotides, the CDR3 is TGTGCCACCAGCAGAGATCCAGGAAGCACTCAAGAGACCCAGTACTTC. Protein sequence: CATSRDPGSTQETQYF.

The chain carries TRBV3-1 (or the pseudogene TRBV3-2) and TRBJ1-6; unclear D gene. Germline V gene lookup returns CDR1 LGHDT and CDR2 YNNKEL (reference sequence). The CDR3 contains 15 residues. V was clipped by 3 bases and J by 7 bases, with 13 bases between them. CDR3 in amino acids: CASSHQRFENSPLHF. The CDR3 DNA follows: TGTGCCAGCAGCCATCAGAGGTTTGAGAATTCACCCCTCCACTTT.